These T cell receptor beta chains were read from a single sample in a study of spatial heterogeneity in lung cancer. TCRdb reanalysed the 5' RACE reads using MiXCR and keeps one entry per CDR3 protein. The sample includes around 6,200 distinct CDR3 sequences, roughly 13% of them seen just once. The input for sequencing was lung tumor tissue, taken at surgery. The receptors originated from a male donor with early-stage non-small cell lung cancer. Both conserved end residues are part of each CDR3. D genes are given only for firm matches. The listing skips clone size in some rows; elsewhere it reads once, few, many or a size class.

clone_size | j_call | v_call | d_call | cdr3_nt | cdr3_aa
NA | TRBJ2-1 | TRBV7-2 | TRBD2 | TGTGCCAGCAGCTTAGACCCTAAACTAGCGGGAGAGCAGTTCTTC | CASSLDPKLAGEQFF
many | TRBJ2-7 | TRBV20-1 | NA | TGCAGTGCTAGAGTCGAGCGGGTGGGGTACGAGCAGTACTTC | CSARVERVGYEQYF
many | TRBJ1-5 | TRBV12-5 | NA | TGTGCTAGTGGTTCTGGGGCGGCTCAGCCCCAGCATTTT | CASGSGAAQPQHF
many | TRBJ2-1 | TRBV6-5 | TRBD2 | TGTGCCAGCAGTTTCTACCCAAGCGGGAGTCGCAATGAGCAGTTCTTC | CASSFYPSGSRNEQFF
NA | TRBJ2-3 | TRBV25-1 | TRBD1 | TGTGCCAGCATAGAGGGACAGTCGAGCACAGATACGCAGTATTTT | CASIEGQSSTDTQYF
many | TRBJ2-7 | TRBV3-1 | NA | TGTGCCAGCAGCCAGAGGCTAGGGCTCCTGGGGCAGTACTTC | CASSQRLGLLGQYF
many | TRBJ1-1 | TRBV6-1 | NA | TGTGCCAGCAGTGATGGAGGGTTGAACACTGAAGCTTTCTTT | CASSDGGLNTEAFF
NA | TRBJ2-5 | TRBV6-1 | TRBD2 | TGTGCCAGCAGTGAAATGGCGGGGGGCCAGACCCAGTACTTC | CASSEMAGGQTQYF
many | TRBJ2-1 | TRBV29-1 | NA | TGCAGCGTTCTTAGGAGGGATGAGCAGTTCTTC | CSVLRRDEQFF
NA | TRBJ2-7 | TRBV6-5 | TRBD1 | TGTGCCAGCAGGGGGACAGTGTCCTACGAGCAGTACTTC | CASRGTVSYEQYF
many | TRBJ2-3 | TRBV12-3/TRBV12-4 | NA | TGTGCCAGCAGTTTAGAACGGACAGATACGCAGTATTTT | CASSLERTDTQYF
NA | TRBJ2-3 | TRBV7-9 | NA | TGTGCCAGCAGCCCCCATACCAGGGATACGCAGTATTTT | CASSPHTRDTQYF
NA | TRBJ1-4 | TRBV12-3/TRBV12-4 | NA | TGTGCCAGCAGTCCACAGACGGTCCCCAACGGTGGACTGTTTTTT | CASSPQTVPNGGLFF
medium-sized | TRBJ2-1 | TRBV18 | NA | TGTGCCAGCTCACCGAAGTCACAGGGCTTCTACAATGAGCAGTTCTTC | CASSPKSQGFYNEQFF
medium-sized | TRBJ2-3 | TRBV6-2/TRBV6-3 | NA | TGTGCCAGCAGTTACGGAGTAGCGGCAGATACGCAGTATTTT | CASSYGVAADTQYF
many | TRBJ2-3 | TRBV20-1 | TRBD2 | TGCAGTGCGGACGGGACTAGCGGGAGAACCCCAGATACGCAGTATTTT | CSADGTSGRTPDTQYF
medium-sized | TRBJ2-3 | TRBV28 | TRBD1 | TGTGCCAGCAGTTCTGGGACAGGGGTAGATACGCAGTATTTT | CASSSGTGVDTQYF
NA | TRBJ1-4 | TRBV7-9 | NA | TGTGCCAGCAGCTTATGGGTCAAGGGCGATGAAAAACTGTTTTTT | CASSLWVKGDEKLFF
NA | TRBJ1-6 | TRBV11-2 | NA | TGTGCCAGCTCGGGGAGGGATTCACCCCTCCACTTT | CASSGRDSPLHF
many | TRBJ1-4 | TRBV12-3/TRBV12-4 | NA | TGTGCCAGCACTCTGAGAGGTTCTAGTAATGAAAAACTGTTTTTT | CASTLRGSSNEKLFF
many | TRBJ2-1 | TRBV5-1 | NA | TGCGCCAGCAGTATAGGGGTAACGAGGTACAATGAGCAGTTCTTC | CASSIGVTRYNEQFF
medium-sized | TRBJ1-1 | TRBV30 | NA | TGTGCCTGGAGCACAAAAGGGACTGAAGCTTTCTTT | CAWSTKGTEAFF
medium-sized | TRBJ1-1 | TRBV15 | NA | TGTGCCACCAGCAGAGATACCGGAAGCGCTGAAGCTTTCTTT | CATSRDTGSAEAFF
few | TRBJ2-7 | TRBV19 | NA | TGTGCCACTCCGTGCCCTAAAGTGATCGAGCAGTACTTC | CATPCPKVIEQYF
many | TRBJ1-5 | TRBV3-1 | NA | TGTGCCAGCAGCCAAGAGATGGGGCCCCAGCATTTT | CASSQEMGPQHF
few | TRBJ2-7 | TRBV7-9 | NA | TGTGCCAGCAGCCCCGGACCAAATCGGGAGAACGAGCAGTACTTC | CASSPGPNRENEQYF
many | TRBJ2-2 | TRBV6-1 | NA | TGTGCCAGCGCATTCCCCGGGGAGCTGTTTTTT | CASAFPGELFF
few | TRBJ2-2 | TRBV2 | NA | TGTGCCAGCAGTGTGACCGGGGAGCTGTTTTTT | CASSVTGELFF
few | TRBJ1-1 | TRBV20-1 | NA | TGCAGTGCTAGCATACAGGTTAACACTGAAGCTTTCTTT | CSASIQVNTEAFF
many | TRBJ2-7 | TRBV29-1 | TRBD1 | TGCAGCGTTGACGGGCAGGGGGTGGACGAGCAGTACTTC | CSVDGQGVDEQYF
few | TRBJ2-1 | TRBV15 | NA | NA | CATSSRSVGQGAVEFF
medium-sized | TRBJ1-2 | TRBV6-1 | NA | TGTGCCAGCAGTGAAATTATAAAGACCGCTAACTATGGCTACACCTTC | CASSEIIKTANYGYTF
medium-sized | TRBJ2-1 | TRBV2 | NA | TGTGCCAGCAGTGATAATGGGTACAATGAGCAGTTCTTC | CASSDNGYNEQFF
few | TRBJ2-7 | TRBV25-1 | TRBD2 | TGTGCCAGCCTCCCGGGGGGGATTAGGTCTGTGCAGTACTTC | CASLPGGIRSVQYF
many | TRBJ1-2 | TRBV20-1 | NA | TGCAGTGCCCGGGCCGCAGAGGGTTATGGCTACACCTTC | CSARAAEGYGYTF
many | TRBJ1-4 | TRBV7-9 | TRBD1 | TGTGCCAGCAGCATCCTCCGCGGACAGGCTGAAAAACTGTTTTTT | CASSILRGQAEKLFF
medium-sized | TRBJ2-1 | TRBV11-2 | TRBD2 | TGTGCCAGCAGCTTTCGGACTAGCCAGTACAATGAGCAGTTCTTC | CASSFRTSQYNEQFF
medium-sized | TRBJ1-3 | TRBV5-8 | NA | TGTGCCAGCAGCTTGGGGGTTTCTGGAAACACCATATATTTT | CASSLGVSGNTIYF
medium-sized | TRBJ1-4 | TRBV12-3/TRBV12-4 | NA | TGTGCCAGCAGTTTAGACCCAGGGGCGGCAAATGAAAAACTGTTTTTT | CASSLDPGAANEKLFF
medium-sized | TRBJ1-3 | TRBV7-2 | NA | TGTGCCAGCAGCTTAGAAAGAAACACCATATATTTT | CASSLERNTIYF
many | TRBJ1-2 | TRBV15 | NA | TGTGCCACACGACTGAGTGGGGGAGGGGATTATGGCTACACCTTC | CATRLSGGGDYGYTF
NA | TRBJ2-2 | TRBV6-6 | TRBD1 | TGTGCCAGCAGTTACCCCGCCAGACAGGGGGTAGCCACCGGGGAGCTGTTTTTT | CASSYPARQGVATGELFF
medium-sized | TRBJ1-5 | TRBV20-1 | NA | TGCAGTGCTAGCGACAGGTTTAGCAATCAGCCCCAGCATTTT | CSASDRFSNQPQHF
few | TRBJ2-5 | TRBV5-1 | NA | TGCGCCAGCAGCTTGGCCAGAATGGAGACCCAGTACTTC | CASSLARMETQYF
few | TRBJ1-4 | TRBV7-2 | NA | TGTGCCAGCAGCTCCTCCGGGACGGGTTATCGAGAAAAACTGTTTTTT | CASSSSGTGYREKLFF
many | TRBJ1-2 | TRBV20-1 | NA | TGCAGTGCTAGAGACCTGGGGGCGCTCAGAAGCTATGGCTACACCTTC | CSARDLGALRSYGYTF
few | TRBJ2-4 | TRBV7-9 | NA | TGTGCCAGCAGCTTAGTTCTGGGGCCCAAAAACATTCAGTACTTC | CASSLVLGPKNIQYF
medium-sized | TRBJ2-2 | TRBV20-1 | TRBD2 | TGCAGTGCTAGGCGTAGCGGGGACACCGGGGAGCTGTTTTTT | CSARRSGDTGELFF
medium-sized | TRBJ1-5 | TRBV19 | NA | TGTGCCAGTAGTATCGGGGTGGGAGGCAATCAGCCCCAGCATTTT | CASSIGVGGNQPQHF
large | TRBJ1-1 | TRBV5-6 | TRBD1 | TGTGCCAGCAGCTTGGTCGACAGGGATGGCGCTTTCTTT | CASSLVDRDGAFF